A selection of T cell receptor beta chains follows, all from one sample in a study of blood T cell repertoires in COVID-19. Assay used: immunoSEQ multiplex PCR; TCRdb lists only in-frame clones, some missing. The table includes about 80,000 clones, under 85% detected once. Sequenced: peripheral blood. Receptors originate from a human donor in a cohort sampled during active COVID-19. Both conserved end residues are part of each CDR3. A D gene is named only where the DNA matches it firmly. Expanded clones are given a class, and other clones once, few, many or no size at all.

clone_size,d_call,j_call,v_call,cdr3_nt,cdr3_aa
NA,TRBD2,TRBJ2-2,TRBV5-1,TGCGCCAGCAGCTTGGTTCTAGCGGGGGGGCCTGACACCGGGGAGCTGTTTTTT,CASSLVLAGGPDTGELFF
few,TRBD1,TRBJ1-5,TRBV2,TGTGCCAGCAGTAGGACAGGGGGCGTTCAGCCCCAGCATTTT,CASSRTGGVQPQHF
NA,NA,TRBJ1-1,TRBV6-5,TGTGCCAGCAGACAGGCGAACACTGAAGCTTTCTTT,CASRQANTEAFF
NA,TRBD1,TRBJ2-1,TRBV10-3,TGTGCCATACGAGACAGGGTCATCGATGAGCAGTTCTTC,CAIRDRVIDEQFF
NA,NA,TRBJ2-7,TRBV28,TGTGCCAGCAGTTTAACGGGTCTTTACGAGCAGTACTTC,CASSLTGLYEQYF
NA,TRBD2,TRBJ2-2,TRBV6-1,TGTGCCAGCAGTGGAACGGCGGGGGATGGCACCGGGGAGCTGTTTTTT,CASSGTAGDGTGELFF
NA,TRBD2,TRBJ2-3,TRBV3-1/TRBV3-2,TGTGCCAGCCAGCCGCGGGGGGGCGAAGATACGCAGTATTTT,CASQPRGGEDTQYF
NA,TRBD1,TRBJ2-2,TRBV7-9,TGTGCCAGCAGCTTAGACGCTGGACAGGGGGGGACCGGGGAGCTGTTTTTT,CASSLDAGQGGTGELFF
once,TRBD1,TRBJ2-5,TRBV24-1,TGTGCCACCAGTGATCCCTCCAACAGGGGTCGGCAAGAGACCCAGTACTTC,CATSDPSNRGRQETQYF
NA,TRBD1,TRBJ1-6,TRBV15,TGTGCCACCAGCCCACGACGGGACAGCAATAATTCACCCCTCCACTTT,CATSPRRDSNNSPLHF
NA,NA,TRBJ2-2,TRBV5-6,TGTGCCAGCAGATGGACAGCGTCGAACACCGGGGAGCTGTTTTTT,CASRWTASNTGELFF
NA,NA,TRBJ2-5,TRBV2,TGTGCAGCTGCAGGTGATCAAGAGACCCAGTACTTC,CAAAGDQETQYF
few,TRBD2,TRBJ2-7,TRBV2,TGTGCCAGCAGTGTCCCGACTAGCGGGGGGCCTATTCCCTACGAGCAGTACTTC,CASSVPTSGGPIPYEQYF
few,TRBD1,TRBJ1-6,TRBV30,TGTGCCTGGTGTTCCGGGACAGGTAATTCACCCCTCCACTTT,CAWCSGTGNSPLHF
NA,TRBD1,TRBJ1-2,TRBV9,TGTGCCAGCAGCGTAGAAGCGGGACAGGGTTCCTATGGCTACACCTTC,CASSVEAGQGSYGYTF
NA,TRBD1,TRBJ2-7,TRBV9,TGTGCCAGCAGCGTCAGGACAGGGGGTGGCGAGCAGTACTTC,CASSVRTGGGEQYF
NA,NA,TRBJ1-1,TRBV14,TGTGCCAGCAGCCTAGGGACACACACTGAAGCTTTCTTT,CASSLGTHTEAFF
NA,NA,TRBJ2-1,TRBV2,TGTGCCAGCAGCGCGTCAGGAGGGAATGAGCAGTTCTTC,CASSASGGNEQFF
NA,NA,TRBJ1-1,TRBV5-1,TGCGCCAGCAGCCCCCAGGGTACCCCCTCGAACACTGAAGCTTTCTTT,CASSPQGTPSNTEAFF
NA,NA,TRBJ2-3,TRBV4-1,TGCGCCAGCAGCCAAGAGGCCCTAGGGGCCGATACGCAGTATTTT,CASSQEALGADTQYF
NA,TRBD2,TRBJ2-7,TRBV15,TGTGCCACCAGCAGAGGACACGGGGGGGACTACGAGCAGTACTTC,CATSRGHGGDYEQYF
NA,NA,TRBJ2-3,TRBV29-1,TGCAGCGTTGAAGAGGCGGTGCCCACAGATACGCAGTATTTT,CSVEEAVPTDTQYF
NA,NA,TRBJ2-3,TRBV6-6,TGTGCCAGCAGTCCCCACACAGATACGCAGTATTTT,CASSPHTDTQYF
NA,NA,TRBJ2-7,TRBV21-1,TGTGCCAGCAACCCAAGAGGGACTAGCTCTTGTTACGAGCAGTACTTC,CASNPRGTSSCYEQYF
NA,NA,TRBJ1-1,TRBV27,TGTGCCAGCCGGAGAGGTATGAACACTGAAGCTTTCTTT,CASRRGMNTEAFF
NA,NA,TRBJ2-5,TRBV3-1/TRBV3-2,TGTGCCAGCAGCCCTCCCCGGGGTTTTCAGTACTTC,CASSPPRGFQYF
NA,NA,TRBJ2-7,TRBV11-2,TGTGCCAGCAGCTTAGCGGCTAGCCCTCTCCTGATTTACGAGCAGTACTTC,CASSLAASPLLIYEQYF
NA,NA,TRBJ1-3,TRBV6-5,TGTGCCAGCAGTAGTCCGTCCGGGACTGGAAACACCATATATTTT,CASSSPSGTGNTIYF
NA,NA,TRBJ1-2,TRBV5-6,TGTGCCAGCACAAGACAGACGGGCTACACCTTC,CASTRQTGYTF
NA,TRBD2,TRBJ2-5,TRBV5-1,TGCGCCAGCAGCCAGGGACTAGCGGGGGGGCTTCGGGAGACCCAGTACTTC,CASSQGLAGGLRETQYF
NA,TRBD2,TRBJ2-1,TRBV6-6,TGTGCCAGTACCGGGGGGGCGGGCTCCTACAATGAGCAGTTCTTC,CASTGGAGSYNEQFF
few,NA,TRBJ1-4,TRBV19,TGTGCCAGTAGTATAGGGGGGGAACTGTTTTTT,CASSIGGELFF
few,NA,TRBJ1-1,TRBV6-5,TGTGCCAGCAGCTTGACAAAGAACACTGAAGCTTTCTTT,CASSLTKNTEAFF
NA,TRBD1,TRBJ1-6,TRBV10-2,TGCGCCAGCAGTACAGGGGGAAATAATAATTCACCCCTCCACTTT,CASSTGGNNNSPLHF
NA,TRBD2,TRBJ2-3,TRBV24-1,TGTGCCACCAGTGATCCCGGGACTAGCGGGGGGGCTGCTACGCAGTATTTT,CATSDPGTSGGAATQYF
NA,TRBD1,TRBJ1-6,TRBV3-1/TRBV3-2,TGTGCCAGCAGCAACCGGGGACAGGGGGCGCTCCTTTATAATTCACCCCTCCACTTT,CASSNRGQGALLYNSPLHF
NA,NA,TRBJ1-2,TRBV10-2,TGCGCCAGCTTTAACGGGGGGGCTTGGGGCTACACCTTC,CASFNGGAWGYTF
NA,TRBD1,TRBJ2-3,TRBV3-1/TRBV3-2,TGTGCCAGCAGCCCGGGGACAGACCTCCTAGATACGCAGTATTTT,CASSPGTDLLDTQYF
NA,TRBD1,TRBJ1-6,TRBV9,TGTGCCAGCAGCCCTCGGACAGGGGGCAATAATTCACCCCTCCACTTT,CASSPRTGGNNSPLHF
many,TRBD1,TRBJ2-1,TRBV7-3,TGTGCCAGCAGCTTAGGGACAGGGTTCTACAATGAGCAGTTCTTC,CASSLGTGFYNEQFF
once,TRBD2,TRBJ2-1,TRBV14,TGTGCCAGCAGCCAGGTGGGGGGGGTCGCCTACAATGAGCAGTTCTTC,CASSQVGGVAYNEQFF
NA,NA,TRBJ1-1,TRBV4-2,TGTGCCAGCAGCCAAGACAGACAGAACACTGAAGCTTTCTTT,CASSQDRQNTEAFF
few,NA,TRBJ2-7,TRBV27,TGTGCCAGCAGTTTAAGCAGGGGGGCCCTAAGCTCCTACGAGCAGTACTTC,CASSLSRGALSSYEQYF
NA,TRBD1,TRBJ1-6,TRBV2,TGTGCCAGCAGTGAAAGAAAAGTTCCGCGGGACAGGGATTCACCCCTCCACTTT,CASSERKVPRDRDSPLHF
NA,TRBD1,TRBJ1-5,TRBV18,TGTGCCAGCTCACCATATTCAGGGGGTGAATTGGCTCAGCCCCAGCATTTT,CASSPYSGGELAQPQHF
few,NA,TRBJ1-1,TRBV5-4,TGTGCCAGCAGCTCATCAGGGGTGACCGAAGCTTTCTTT,CASSSSGVTEAFF
NA,NA,TRBJ2-3,TRBV7-3,TGTGCCAGCCTATCTGTACCTAGCTCAGATACGCAGTATTTT,CASLSVPSSDTQYF
NA,NA,TRBJ2-6,TRBV3-1/TRBV3-2,TGTGCCAGCAGCCCCGTCTTAGGAGACGGTTCCTCTGGGGCCAACGTCCTGACTTTC,CASSPVLGDGSSGANVLTF
NA,TRBD2,TRBJ2-5,TRBV7-3,TGTGCCAGCAGCTTGGGGCTAGCGGGGGCGATACAAGAGACCCAGTACTTC,CASSLGLAGAIQETQYF
NA,NA,TRBJ2-6,TRBV24-1,TGTGCCACCAGTGATAATACCGCTACTGGGGCCAACGTCCTGACTTTC,CATSDNTATGANVLTF
NA,NA,TRBJ2-1,TRBV5-1,TGCGCCAGCAGCGCGCTAACTACAGGAAATGAGCAGTTCTTC,CASSALTTGNEQFF